Below, one TCR beta chain is given with its context. What this receptor recognizes is not known. Base qualities are not recorded, but no much larger clone differs from it by a single base. The data were taken from a study of memory CD4+ T cells and cytomegalovirus serostatus (dated by TCRdb to 2018 to 2020). For context, the study as a whole: The cohort comprised some 35 healthy Belgian adults, 9 CMV seropositive and about 24 CMV seronegative. The study sequenced CD4+ memory TCRbeta repertoires of a Belgian cohort with known cytomegalovirus serostatus to replicate a published TCR-based CMV serostatus classifier. Results and caveats for the whole study, not just this receptor: The original-framework classifier achieved a median bootstrapped AUC of approximately 0.96 with a 95% CI of 0.76-1.00 on the Belgian cohort. Only CD4+CD45RO+ memory cells were sequenced, in contrast to the original study, in which naive and memory CD4+ and CD8+ populations were covered. The results were interpreted as suggesting that the CMV-associated TCR signature is mostly present in the CD4+ memory repertoire. For predicting CMV serostatus, the median bootstrapped AUC was approximately 0.95 using the original framework and over 0.9 using a US-trained random forest. Of fewer than 200 previously reported CMV-associated TCRbeta sequences, 55 to 75 appeared in the CD4+ memory repertoires, each in one to five individuals.

Single viable CD3+CD4+CD8-CD45RO+ cells were sorted as memory CD4+ T cells on a FACSAria II. CMV serostatus was assessed using a Roche Elecsys assay, by which serum IgG against CMV pp150, pp28, p38 and p52 was detected. After the samples were thawed, total CD4+ T cells were enriched through positive selection using CD4 magnetic microbeads. The samples came from a separate study whose specific focus was interrogating the CD4+ T cell memory repertoire. Peripheral blood mononuclear cells were isolated and cryopreserved following standard operating procedures; serum was stored at -80 °C. Staining used CD3-PerCP (BW264/56), CD4-APC (RPA-T4), CD45RO-PE (UCHT1) and CD8-Pacific Orange (3B5) antibodies, with Sytox blue excluding non-viable cells. The Quick-DNA Microprep Kit was used to extract genomic DNA from the sorted cells. Amplification of TCRbeta DNA was done with the immunoSEQ hsTCRbeta kit, following the protocol from the manufacturer. TCRbeta libraries were sequenced on an Illumina MiSeq instrument. In the original analysis: After out-of-frame sequences were removed, some 2.1 million distinct TCRbeta sequences remained, averaging about 66,813 per individual. Each individual was scored by the count of fewer than 200 previously reported CMV-associated TCRbeta sequences and the total productive distinct TCRbeta count. A beta-binomial model was reimplemented in Python, and scikit-learn random forests with default parameters were trained on data from the US cohort. Classifier performance on the Belgian cohort was reported as the median AUC with percentile confidence intervals calculated over 10,000 bootstrap iterations. TCRdb holds this immuneACCESS table with in-frame rearrangements only. Some clones are missing; in checked studies, unresolved V genes explain under half, and the rest has no known cause. That table supplies the V and J calls and clone size; D and trimming were determined from the DNA. Here the sample has just over 45,000 clones; around 74% occur a single time. 0.61% of the sample lies in the top ten.

Sequenced sample: memory CD4+ T cells from blood. The TCR comes from an adult in good health and CMV-seronegative.

The DNA sequence is as follows: TGTGCCAGCAGCTTGGAGTACTCCCCGGGACTAGTAGGTTACGAGCAGTACTTC. It is translated as CASSLEYSPGLVGYEQYF. Recombination joined TRBV5-5 with TRBJ2-7, and 8 junctional nucleotides match TRBD2. The germline V gene (reference sequence) yields SGHKS for CDR1 and YYEKEE for CDR2. V is pruned by 0 bases and J by 4 bases, leaving 15 bases of the junction without a gene match. From the cysteine through the phenylalanine, the CDR3 covers 18 amino acids. CDR3 DNA only is kept here, 54 bases in frame from base 1.